These 8 T cell receptor beta chains came from one sample sequenced in a study of PD-L1 blockade in urothelial cancer. Here immunoSEQ multiplex PCR was the method, and the copy in TCRdb shows in-frame clones only, minus some. The sample has roughly 32,000 clones, approximately 80% seen once. Sequences were derived from PBMCs, sampled around atezolizumab (anti-PD-L1) treatment. These TCRs come from a man in his 60s with urothelial cancer.

The chain recombines TRBV10-3 with TRBJ2-7; D is possibly TRBD2 (5 bases). V lost 8 bases, J lost 4 bases, and 12 bases lay in between. This CDR3 is built from 12 residues. CDR1 is ENHRY and CDR2 is SYGVKD in the germline V gene. CDR3 loop: CAIRGGDYEQYF. The CDR3 DNA is TGTGCCATCCGGGGTGGGGATTACGAGCAGTACTTC.

V usage is TRBV5-6 and J usage is TRBJ1-1; 7 nucleotides match TRBD1. Germline V lookup: CDR1 SGHDT, CDR2 YYEEEE. V was pared by 1 base and J by 8 bases, with 5 bases of the junction left unmatched. The CDR3 totals 13 residues. This CDR3 is CASSLKGAREAFF. The CDR3 DNA reads TGTGCCAGCAGCTTGAAGGGGGCAAGAGAAGCTTTCTTT.

This chain uses TRBV7-2 with TRBJ1-6; the D gene is possibly TRBD1 (6 bases). Germline V gives CDR1 SGHTA, CDR2 FQGNSA. V was pared by 5 bases and J by 10 bases, with 18 bases between. This CDR3 contains 15 residues. CDR3 in DNA: TGTGCCAGCAGCATAGAGAATACAGGGCACTCACCCCTCCACTTT. As protein: CASSIENTGHSPLHF.

A remark on this clone: A junction end diverges from the germline sequence, so it may reflect a read error. The gene calls are TRBV6-5 and TRBJ2-7; D is ambiguous. The germline gives CDR1 MNHEY, CDR2 SVGAGI. The CDR3 has 10 residues. The CDR3 is CASSSPYSFF. The DNA for the CDR3 is TGTGCCAGCAGCTCGCCTTATAGTTTCTTC.

The chain links TRBV6-5 to TRBJ1-5; D gene uncertain. The CDR3 covers 13 residues. Germline assignment: CDR1 MNHEY and CDR2 SVGAGI. The V end lost 0 bases, the J end lost 7 bases, and 7 bases lay between the germline ends. Here the CDR3 DNA reads TGTGCCAGCAGTTACTCTATCTCCCAGCCCCAGCATTTT. It encodes CASSYSISQPQHF.

This chain links TRBV30 with TRBJ2-7; D uncertain. Germline CDR1 reads GTSNPN; CDR2 reads SVGIG (reference sequence). CDR3 length: 13 amino acids. The V end lost 5 bases, the J end lost 0 bases, and 11 bases lay between the germline ends. The CDR3 DNA is TGTGCCTGGCGGTTAAAGTCCTCCTACGAGCAGTACTTC. Encoded protein: CAWRLKSSYEQYF.

This sequence joins TRBV6-4 and TRBJ1-3; D gene ambiguous. Per the germline V gene, CDR1 is MRHNA and CDR2 is SNTAGT. V lost 0 bases and J lost 4, with 13 bases in between. This CDR3 comprises 16 residues. CDR3 in DNA: TGTGCCAGCAGTGACTCAGATGGGCCTCGAGGAAACACCATATATTTT. This codes for CASSDSDGPRGNTIYF.

There are a few counts of this clone. V gene TRBV27 combines with J gene TRBJ2-2; TRBD1 matches at 10 bases. This CDR3 comprises 16 residues. After removal of 5 bases from V and 4 bases from J, the junction contained 7 bases not matched to a gene. CDR1 is MNHEY, CDR2 SMNVEV, per germline (reference sequence). The CDR3 sequence: CASSATWDRGTGELFF. CDR3 bases: TGTGCCAGCAGTGCGACCTGGGACAGGGGCACCGGGGAGCTGTTTTTT.